This T cell receptor beta chain was captured in a study of T cells in Graves' hyperthyroidism and ophthalmopathy. From RNA transcripts, TCR beta CDR3 regions were amplified. Carried out on the TCR CDR3, a first-round RT-PCR used the HTBI primer set. MiXCR was run by TCRdb on the multiplex PCR reads, yielding one entry per CDR3 protein. The sample lists hundreds of thousands of distinct CDR3 sequences, around 42% seen once, with about 7.9% in the top ten. Findings of the study overall: Peripheral blood also featured most of the thyroid clonotypes expanded above 0.001.

Comments on this clonotype: Its specificity is unknown.

Clinical symptoms, serum thyroxine and TRAb, thyroid ultrasound and orbital computed tomography were used for the diagnoses. V gave up 3 bases and J gave up 4 bases; unmatched junction bases: 4. Germline loops: CDR1 SGHDN, CDR2 FVKESK. The length of the CDR3 is 14 residues. The receptor was isolated from a woman aged 18-29 years with Graves' hyperthyroidism. Sample: peripheral blood or thyroid tissue (not recorded which). This chain uses TRBV14 with TRBJ2-5; 8 bases map to TRBD1. The CDR3 DNA is TGTGCCAGCAGCCACCAGGGGGCTGTAGAGACCCAGTACTTC. This codes for CASSHQGAVETQYF.